A selection of T cell receptor beta chains follows, all from one sample in a study of blood T cell repertoires in COVID-19. Clones were read by immunoSEQ multiplex PCR, and TCRdb kept only the in-frame ones, dropping some. The top ten clones hold over 6% of a sample with roughly 290,000 clones, around 85% of them seen once. Input material: PBMCs or T cells enriched from blood (not recorded which). Every receptor here comes from a woman aged 40 to 50 who had recovered from COVID-19. Each CDR3 is given with its conserved first and last residue. The D gene is left open where the match is weak. The listing skips clone size in some rows; elsewhere it reads once, few, many or a size class.

j_gene: TRBJ1-1
v_gene: TRBV28
d_gene: TRBD1
abundance: -
CDR3nt: TGTGCCAGCATCCCTACTCTGGGACAGGCGAACACTGAAGCTTTCTTT
CDR3aa: CASIPTLGQANTEAFF

j_gene: TRBJ2-5
v_gene: TRBV18
d_gene: -
abundance: -
CDR3nt: TGTGCCAGCTCACGGGAGACACAAGAGACCCAGTACTTC
CDR3aa: CASSRETQETQYF

j_gene: TRBJ2-7
v_gene: TRBV6-2/TRBV6-3
d_gene: -
abundance: once
CDR3nt: TGTGCCAGCAGCCCCGACACCGCCTACGAGCAGTACTTC
CDR3aa: CASSPDTAYEQYF

j_gene: TRBJ2-5
v_gene: TRBV5-4
d_gene: -
abundance: -
CDR3nt: TGTGCCAGCAGCTTGGGCGGAGACCAAGAGACCCAGTACTTC
CDR3aa: CASSLGGDQETQYF

j_gene: TRBJ2-7
v_gene: TRBV4-3
d_gene: -
abundance: -
CDR3nt: TGCGCCAGCAGCCAAGTGCTAGGAATTTACGAGCAGTACTTC
CDR3aa: CASSQVLGIYEQYF

j_gene: TRBJ1-1
v_gene: TRBV6-5
d_gene: -
abundance: few
CDR3nt: TGTGCCAGCAGTTTACAGGGTGCTTACGTTAGGACTGAAGCTTTCTTT
CDR3aa: CASSLQGAYVRTEAFF

j_gene: TRBJ2-7
v_gene: TRBV18
d_gene: TRBD2
abundance: -
CDR3nt: TGTGCCAGCTCACCACGGGGAGGGAGGAGTGAGGACGAGCAGTACTTC
CDR3aa: CASSPRGGRSEDEQYF

j_gene: TRBJ1-1
v_gene: TRBV2
d_gene: -
abundance: -
CDR3nt: TGTGCCAGCAGTGAAGTATCTTGGACAGCTCCTGAAGCTTTCTTT
CDR3aa: CASSEVSWTAPEAFF

j_gene: TRBJ1-5
v_gene: TRBV7-9
d_gene: TRBD1
abundance: -
CDR3nt: TGTGCCAGCAGCTCCACAGGGGTGAATCAGCCCCAGCATTTT
CDR3aa: CASSSTGVNQPQHF

j_gene: TRBJ2-7
v_gene: TRBV7-3
d_gene: TRBD2
abundance: once
CDR3nt: TGTGCCAGCAGTTTAGCGGGCTCCTACGAGCAGTACTTC
CDR3aa: CASSLAGSYEQYF

j_gene: TRBJ2-7
v_gene: TRBV2
d_gene: TRBD2
abundance: -
CDR3nt: TGTGCCAGCAGAGGGTCGACTAGCGGCACCGAGCAGTACTTC
CDR3aa: CASRGSTSGTEQYF

j_gene: TRBJ1-3
v_gene: TRBV2
d_gene: -
abundance: -
CDR3nt: TGTGCCAGCCGCCGGGAGGCACCCTCTGGAAACACCATATATTTT
CDR3aa: CASRREAPSGNTIYF

j_gene: TRBJ1-3
v_gene: TRBV6-5
d_gene: -
abundance: -
CDR3nt: TGTGCCAGCGGCTGGGGCGGAAACGAGGGAAACACCATATATTTT
CDR3aa: CASGWGGNEGNTIYF

j_gene: TRBJ1-2
v_gene: TRBV27
d_gene: -
abundance: -
CDR3nt: TGTGCCAGCAGCTCTAATAACTATGGCTACACCTTC
CDR3aa: CASSSNNYGYTF

j_gene: TRBJ2-2
v_gene: TRBV9
d_gene: TRBD2
abundance: few
CDR3nt: TGTGCCAGCAGTGCGGGACTAGCGGGAGGGACCGGGGAGCTGTTTTTT
CDR3aa: CASSAGLAGGTGELFF

j_gene: TRBJ1-6
v_gene: TRBV2
d_gene: -
abundance: -
CDR3nt: TGTGCCAGCAGGGAGAGCTCCTATAATTCACCCCTCCACTTT
CDR3aa: CASRESSYNSPLHF

j_gene: TRBJ2-3
v_gene: TRBV28
d_gene: -
abundance: -
CDR3nt: TGTGCCAGCACCCGACTACAGGGTGGCACAGATACGCAGTATTTT
CDR3aa: CASTRLQGGTDTQYF

j_gene: TRBJ1-5
v_gene: TRBV19
d_gene: TRBD1
abundance: -
CDR3nt: TGTGCCAGTAGCACGGACAGGGGGTTTAATCAGCCCCAGCATTTT
CDR3aa: CASSTDRGFNQPQHF

j_gene: TRBJ2-7
v_gene: TRBV27
d_gene: TRBD2
abundance: -
CDR3nt: TGTGCCAGCAGTCCCTGGGGCGAGGGACTAGCTGACTACGAGCAGTACTTC
CDR3aa: CASSPWGEGLADYEQYF

j_gene: TRBJ2-5
v_gene: TRBV11-1
d_gene: -
abundance: -
CDR3nt: TGTGCCAGCGGAACAGAGCCGGGACACGGAGAGACCCAGTACTTC
CDR3aa: CASGTEPGHGETQYF

j_gene: TRBJ2-7
v_gene: TRBV9
d_gene: -
abundance: -
CDR3nt: TGTGCCAGCAGCCACCGACTAGAAGCTTACGAGCAGTACTTC
CDR3aa: CASSHRLEAYEQYF

j_gene: TRBJ2-1
v_gene: TRBV27
d_gene: TRBD2
abundance: -
CDR3nt: TGTGCCACCGGGACTAGCGCGTACAATGAGCAGTTCTTC
CDR3aa: CATGTSAYNEQFF

j_gene: TRBJ2-7
v_gene: TRBV19
d_gene: TRBD2
abundance: -
CDR3nt: TGTGCCAGTAGCCTGGGGGGGAGCCCCTACGAGCAGTACTTC
CDR3aa: CASSLGGSPYEQYF

j_gene: TRBJ2-7
v_gene: TRBV7-8
d_gene: TRBD2
abundance: -
CDR3nt: TGTGCCAGCAGCTCCCGGACTAGCGGGAGGGCCGGGGTATACGAGCAGTACTTC
CDR3aa: CASSSRTSGRAGVYEQYF

j_gene: TRBJ1-2
v_gene: TRBV7-2
d_gene: TRBD1
abundance: -
CDR3nt: TGTGCCAGCAGCTCGGGCTCAGGGGGCGCATATGGCTACACCTTC
CDR3aa: CASSSGSGGAYGYTF

j_gene: TRBJ2-2
v_gene: TRBV24-1
d_gene: -
abundance: -
CDR3nt: TGTGCCACCAGTGATTTCTTCCAGGGGATTAGCACCGGGGAGCTGTTTTTT
CDR3aa: CATSDFFQGISTGELFF

j_gene: TRBJ2-2
v_gene: TRBV10-1
d_gene: TRBD2
abundance: -
CDR3nt: TGCGCCAGCAGCACGGGACTAGCGGGAGACAACACCGGGGAGCTGTTTTTT
CDR3aa: CASSTGLAGDNTGELFF